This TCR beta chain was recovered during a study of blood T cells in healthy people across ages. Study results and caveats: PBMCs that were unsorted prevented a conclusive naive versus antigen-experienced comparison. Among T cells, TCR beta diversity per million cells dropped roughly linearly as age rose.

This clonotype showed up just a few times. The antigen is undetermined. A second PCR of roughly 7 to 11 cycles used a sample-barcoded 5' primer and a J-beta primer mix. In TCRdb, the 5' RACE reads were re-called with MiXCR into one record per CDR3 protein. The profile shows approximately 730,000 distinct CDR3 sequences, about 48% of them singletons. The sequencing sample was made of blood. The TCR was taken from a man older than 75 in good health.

The CDR3 region is CSVAGGGYGYTF. DNA for the CDR3: TGCAGCGTGGCAGGGGGCGGCTATGGCTACACCTTC. This chain connects TRBV29-1 to TRBJ1-2, with 8 bases matching TRBD1. From germline, CDR1 is SQVTM and CDR2 ANQGSEA. J gave up 4 bases and V 6 bases, and 4 bases lay outside the gene matches. The CDR3 extends over 12 amino acids.